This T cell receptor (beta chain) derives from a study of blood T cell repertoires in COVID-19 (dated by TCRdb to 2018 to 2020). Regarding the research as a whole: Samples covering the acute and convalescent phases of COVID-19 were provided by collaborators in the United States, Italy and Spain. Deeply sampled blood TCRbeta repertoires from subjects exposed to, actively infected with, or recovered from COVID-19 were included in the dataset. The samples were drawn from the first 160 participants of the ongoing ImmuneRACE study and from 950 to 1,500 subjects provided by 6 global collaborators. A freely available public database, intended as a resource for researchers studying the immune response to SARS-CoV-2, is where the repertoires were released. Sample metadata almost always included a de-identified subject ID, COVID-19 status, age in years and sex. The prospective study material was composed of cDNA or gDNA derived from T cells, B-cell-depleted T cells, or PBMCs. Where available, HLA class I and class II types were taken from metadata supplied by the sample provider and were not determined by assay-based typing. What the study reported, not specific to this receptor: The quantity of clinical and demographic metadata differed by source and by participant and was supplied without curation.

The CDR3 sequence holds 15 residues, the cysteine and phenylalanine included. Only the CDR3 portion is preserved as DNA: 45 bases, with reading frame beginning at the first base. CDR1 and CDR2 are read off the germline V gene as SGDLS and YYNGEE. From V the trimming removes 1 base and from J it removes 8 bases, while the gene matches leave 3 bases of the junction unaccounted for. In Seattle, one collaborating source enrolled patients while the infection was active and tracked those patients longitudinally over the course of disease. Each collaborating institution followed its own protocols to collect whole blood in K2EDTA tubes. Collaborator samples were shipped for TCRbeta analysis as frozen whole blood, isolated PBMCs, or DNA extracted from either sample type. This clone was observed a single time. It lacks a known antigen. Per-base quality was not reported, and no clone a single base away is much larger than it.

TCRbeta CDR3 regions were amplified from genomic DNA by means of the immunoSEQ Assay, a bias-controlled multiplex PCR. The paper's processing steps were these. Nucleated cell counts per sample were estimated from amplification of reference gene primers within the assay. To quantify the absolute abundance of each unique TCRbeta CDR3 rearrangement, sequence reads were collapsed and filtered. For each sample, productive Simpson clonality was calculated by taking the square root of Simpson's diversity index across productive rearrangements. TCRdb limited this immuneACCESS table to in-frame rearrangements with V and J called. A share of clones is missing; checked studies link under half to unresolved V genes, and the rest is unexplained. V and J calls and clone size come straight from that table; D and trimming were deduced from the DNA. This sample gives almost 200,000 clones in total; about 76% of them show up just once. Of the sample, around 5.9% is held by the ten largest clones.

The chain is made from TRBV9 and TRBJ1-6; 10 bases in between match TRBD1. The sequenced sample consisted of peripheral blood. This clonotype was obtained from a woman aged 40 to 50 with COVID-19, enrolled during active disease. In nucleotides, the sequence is TGTGCCAGCAGCGTACGGGGGACAGGGGATTCACCCCTCCACTTT. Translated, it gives CASSVRGTGDSPLHF.